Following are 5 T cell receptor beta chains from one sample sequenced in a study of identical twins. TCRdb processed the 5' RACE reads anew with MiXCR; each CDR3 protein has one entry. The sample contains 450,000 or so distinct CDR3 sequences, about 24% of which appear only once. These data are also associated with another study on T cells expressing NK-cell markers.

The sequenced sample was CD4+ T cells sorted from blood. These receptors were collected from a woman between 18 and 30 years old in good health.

CDR3 protein: CAIRMGLAASVEQFF. CDR3 sequence (DNA): TGTGCCATCAGAATGGGACTAGCGGCGTCGGTTGAGCAGTTCTTC. The J gene is TRBJ2-1, the V gene TRBV10-3, with TRBD2 identical over 11 bases. The V gene's germline CDR1 is ENHRY and CDR2 SYGVKD. V shed 6 bases, J shed 9 bases, and the junction held 10 bases outside the gene matches. The CDR3 loop spans 15 amino acids.

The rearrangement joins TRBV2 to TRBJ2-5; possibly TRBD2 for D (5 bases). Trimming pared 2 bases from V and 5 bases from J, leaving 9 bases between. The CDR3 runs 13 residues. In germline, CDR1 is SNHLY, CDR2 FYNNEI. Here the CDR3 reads CASSEYGVETQYF. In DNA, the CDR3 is TGTGCCAGCAGTGAATACGGGGTCGAGACCCAGTACTTC.

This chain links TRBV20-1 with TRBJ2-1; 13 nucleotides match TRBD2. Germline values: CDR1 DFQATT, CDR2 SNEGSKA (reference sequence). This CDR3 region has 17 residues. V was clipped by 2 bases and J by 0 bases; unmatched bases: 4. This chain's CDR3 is CSARSTSGGTSYNEQFF. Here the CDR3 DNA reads TGCAGTGCTAGATCGACTAGCGGGGGGACCTCCTACAATGAGCAGTTCTTC.

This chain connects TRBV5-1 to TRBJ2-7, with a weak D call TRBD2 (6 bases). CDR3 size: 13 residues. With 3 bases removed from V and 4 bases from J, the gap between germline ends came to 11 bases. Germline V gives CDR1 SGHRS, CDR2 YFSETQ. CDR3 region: CASSWSAGYEQYF. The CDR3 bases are TGCGCCAGCAGCTGGTCTGCGGGATACGAGCAGTACTTC.

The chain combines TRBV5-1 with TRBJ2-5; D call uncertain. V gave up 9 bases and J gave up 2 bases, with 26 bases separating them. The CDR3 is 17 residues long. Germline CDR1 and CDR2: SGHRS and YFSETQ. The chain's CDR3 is CATRPGRDGVPQETQYF. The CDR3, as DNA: TGCGCCACCCGACCCGGTAGAGACGGAGTACCACAAGAGACCCAGTACTTC.